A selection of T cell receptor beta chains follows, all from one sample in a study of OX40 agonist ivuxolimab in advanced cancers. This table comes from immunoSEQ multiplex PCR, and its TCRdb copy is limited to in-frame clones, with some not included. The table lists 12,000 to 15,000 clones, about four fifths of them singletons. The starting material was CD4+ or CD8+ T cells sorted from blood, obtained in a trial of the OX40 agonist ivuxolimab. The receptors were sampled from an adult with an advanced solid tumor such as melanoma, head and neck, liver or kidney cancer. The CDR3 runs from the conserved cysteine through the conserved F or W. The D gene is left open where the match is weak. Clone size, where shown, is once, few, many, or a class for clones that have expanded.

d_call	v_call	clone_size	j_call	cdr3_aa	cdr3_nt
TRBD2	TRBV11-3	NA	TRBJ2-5	CASSLAASGRETQYF	TGTGCCAGCAGCTTAGCGGCTAGCGGGCGGGAGACCCAGTACTTC
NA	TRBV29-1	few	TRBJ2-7	CSAMSTYEQYF	TGCAGCGCTATGTCTACCTACGAGCAGTACTTC
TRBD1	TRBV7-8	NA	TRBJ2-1	CASSPPGQGYNEQFF	TGTGCCAGCAGCCCACCGGGACAGGGATACAATGAGCAGTTCTTC
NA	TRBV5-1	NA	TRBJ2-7	CASSFKQGPHEQYF	TGCGCCAGCAGCTTTAAACAGGGACCCCACGAGCAGTACTTC
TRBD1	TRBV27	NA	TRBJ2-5	CASSPPGQAETQYF	TGTGCCAGCAGCCCTCCAGGACAGGCCGAGACCCAGTACTTC
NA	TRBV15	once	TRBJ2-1	CATSRGPNTKGGLINEQFF	TGTGCCACCAGCAGAGGGCCCAATACGAAGGGGGGACTAATCAATGAGCAGTTCTTC
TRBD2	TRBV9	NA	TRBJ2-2	CASSVGTSGNTGELFF	TGTGCCAGCAGCGTAGGGACTAGCGGAAACACCGGGGAGCTGTTTTTT
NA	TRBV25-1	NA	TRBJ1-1	CASSGRRTVNTEAFF	TGTGCCAGCAGTGGCCGCCGGACGGTGAACACTGAAGCTTTCTTT
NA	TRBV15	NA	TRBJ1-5	CATSRDLSRGANQPQHF	TGTGCCACCAGCAGAGATCTTTCTCGGGGGGCAAATCAGCCCCAGCATTTT
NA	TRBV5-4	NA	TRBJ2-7	CASSSSYEQYF	TGTGCCAGCAGCTCCTCCTACGAGCAGTACTTC
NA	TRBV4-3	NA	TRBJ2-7	CASSQESGTENYEQYF	TGCGCCAGCAGCCAAGAGAGCGGGACAGAAAACTACGAGCAGTACTTC
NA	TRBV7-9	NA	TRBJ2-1	CASSRDSMGYNEQFF	TGTGCCAGCAGCCGGGACTCCATGGGCTACAATGAGCAGTTCTTC
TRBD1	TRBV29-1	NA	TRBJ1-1	CSVIKESGGKAAFF	TGCAGCGTTATTAAGGAGTCAGGGGGCAAAGCAGCTTTCTTT
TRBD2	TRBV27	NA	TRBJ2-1	CASSSVTSGGFNEQFF	TGTGCCAGCAGTTCCGTGACTAGCGGGGGCTTCAATGAGCAGTTCTTC
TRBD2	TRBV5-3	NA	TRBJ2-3	CARSNGPLAGPTRVHTDTQYF	TGTGCCAGAAGCAATGGCCCCCTAGCGGGACCCACCCGAGTCCACACAGATACGCAGTATTTT
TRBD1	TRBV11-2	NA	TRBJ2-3	CASTPGTGTDTQYF	TGTGCCAGCACTCCCGGGACAGGGACAGATACGCAGTATTTT
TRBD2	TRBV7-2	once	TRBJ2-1	CASSGFAGGPNEQFF	TGTGCCAGCAGCGGCTTTGCGGGAGGGCCGAATGAGCAGTTCTTC
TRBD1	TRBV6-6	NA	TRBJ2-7	CASGAGGSYEQYF	TGTGCCAGCGGGGCAGGGGGCTCCTACGAGCAGTACTTC
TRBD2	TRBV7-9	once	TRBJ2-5	CASSLAGLAGEETQYF	TGTGCCAGCAGCTTAGCGGGACTAGCGGGAGAAGAGACCCAGTACTTC
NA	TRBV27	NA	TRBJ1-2	CASSFQGSYGYTF	TGTGCCAGCAGTTTTCAGGGCTCCTATGGCTACACCTTC
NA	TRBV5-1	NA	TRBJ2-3	CASSLDFGLHTDTQYF	TGCGCCAGCAGCTTGGACTTCGGACTCCACACAGATACGCAGTATTTT
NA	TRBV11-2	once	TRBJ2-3	CASSLTDILYF	TGTGCCAGCAGCTTAACGGACATCCTGTATTTT
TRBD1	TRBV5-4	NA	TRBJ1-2	CASSSMDRAYGYTF	TGTGCCAGCAGCTCGATGGACAGGGCTTATGGCTACACCTTC
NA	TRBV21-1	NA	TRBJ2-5	CASSPSKGETQYF	TGTGCCAGCAGCCCCTCAAAGGGGGAGACCCAGTACTTC
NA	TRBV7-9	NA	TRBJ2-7	CASSSPADSVYEQYF	TGTGCCAGCAGCTCCCCTGCGGACAGTGTCTACGAGCAGTACTTC
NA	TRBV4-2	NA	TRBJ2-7	CASSQARDTYEQYF	TGTGCCAGCAGCCAAGCACGTGATACCTACGAGCAGTACTTC
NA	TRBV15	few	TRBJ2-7	CATSRDLPSGWAYEQYF	TGTGCCACCAGCAGAGACCTCCCCTCGGGGTGGGCCTACGAGCAGTACTTC
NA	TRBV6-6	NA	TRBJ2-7	CASRWDGTYEQYF	TGTGCCAGCAGGTGGGACGGAACCTACGAGCAGTACTTC
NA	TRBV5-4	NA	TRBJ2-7	CASSLGSGSYEQYF	TGTGCCAGCAGCTTGGGTAGCGGCTCCTACGAGCAGTACTTC
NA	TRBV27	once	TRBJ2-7	CASSLVGSSYEQYF	TGTGCCAGCAGTTTAGTGGGGAGCTCCTACGAGCAGTACTTC
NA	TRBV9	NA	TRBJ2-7	CASSATSQPSEQYF	TGTGCCAGCAGCGCCACTTCCCAACCTTCCGAGCAGTACTTC
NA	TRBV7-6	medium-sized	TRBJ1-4	CASSLSGPREKLFF	TGTGCCAGCAGCTTATCGGGTCCGAGAGAAAAACTGTTTTTT
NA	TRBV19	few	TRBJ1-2	CAIAPEGNGIGGYTF	TGTGCCATCGCCCCGGAGGGGAATGGCATCGGTGGCTACACCTTC
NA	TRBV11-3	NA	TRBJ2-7	CASSRTPGEGYEQYF	TGTGCCAGCAGCCGAACCCCGGGAGAAGGCTACGAGCAGTACTTC
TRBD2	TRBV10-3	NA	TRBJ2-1	CATHSELARDNEQFF	TGTGCCACCCATAGTGAACTAGCGAGAGACAATGAGCAGTTCTTC
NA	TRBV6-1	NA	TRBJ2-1	CASTPHEQFF	TGTGCCAGCACCCCCCATGAGCAGTTCTTC
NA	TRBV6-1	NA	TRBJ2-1	CASSEVASAAYRTEQFF	TGTGCCAGCAGTGAAGTCGCCTCAGCGGCTTATCGGACTGAGCAGTTCTTC